Below are 24 T cell receptor beta chains sequenced from a single sample in a study of T cell clonotyping in hematopoietic cell transplantation. Time point described: recipient sample about 28 days before transplant, after cytoreduction. Clones were sequenced by immunoSEQ multiplex PCR, and TCRdb holds only the in-frame ones, with some missing. The repertoire holds 20,000 to 30,000 clones, around 83% seen once, with about a quarter in the top ten. The sequencing used peripheral blood mononuclear cells, collected before stem cell transplant. The receptor source for this set is a woman aged 60-75 years with acute myeloid leukemia. Some clones in this sample may be carry-over from other donors' samples.

The chain carries TRBV6-5 and TRBJ1-1; 10 nucleotides match TRBD1. This CDR3 is 15 amino acids long. Losses at the gene ends were 0 bases for V and 4 bases for J; bases not matched to a gene: 2. CDR1 MNHEY and CDR2 SVGAGI come from the germline V gene. CDR3 sequence (DNA): TGTGCCAGCAGTTACTCTTGGGACAGGGGCACTGAAGCTTTCTTT. Protein product: CASSYSWDRGTEAFF.

This clone has only one observation. A junction boundary mismatches the germline segment, possibly from a read error. The rearrangement joins TRBV9 to TRBJ2-7; D remains unclear. The CDR3 sequence is 13 residues long. Germline assignment: CDR1 SGDLS and CDR2 YYNGEE. CDR3 sequence: CASSAASDGSVRF. The CDR3, as DNA: TGTGCCAGCAGCGCAGCCTCCGACGGATCAGTAAGGTTC.

This sequence joins TRBV19 and TRBJ2-7; D assignment may be TRBD1 or TRBD2 (5 bases each). Germline CDR1 LNHDA, CDR2 SQIVND (reference sequence). The ends were cut back, 11 bases at V and 3 bases at J, with 11 bases in the middle. The CDR3 consists of 11 residues. CDR3 amino acids: CASGTGYEQYF. The CDR3 DNA is TGTGCCTCCGGGACGGGCTACGAGCAGTACTTC.

The rearrangement joins TRBV19 to TRBJ1-2, with D perhaps matching TRBD1 (5 bases). The CDR3 totals 13 residues. Trimming pared 3 bases from V and 8 bases from J, leaving 13 bases between. In germline, CDR1 is LNHDA, CDR2 SQIVND (reference sequence). CDR3 nucleotide sequence: TGTGCCAGTAGTATCCGCCAGGGAAGGGGCTACACCTTC. The encoded protein is CASSIRQGRGYTF.

The CDR3, as DNA: TGTGCCAGCAGCTTCAGGGGGTCGGACACCGGGGAGCTGTTTTTT. It encodes CASSFRGSDTGELFF. This chain connects TRBV7-3 to TRBJ2-2, with TRBD1 matching 7 bases. V lost 3 bases, J lost 3 bases, and 4 bases stayed unmatched. The germline CDR1 and CDR2 sequences are SGHTA and FQGTGA. The CDR3 consists of 15 residues.

The count of this clone is one. The chain couples TRBV7-8 to TRBJ1-1; the match to TRBD1 covers 8 bases. CDR3 size: 14 residues. V shed 2 bases and J 5 bases; nucleotides not matched to a gene: 4. Per germline, CDR1 SGHVS and CDR2 FQNEAQ. The CDR3: CASSLFRGQTEAFF. In nucleotides, the CDR3 is TGTGCCAGCAGCTTATTCAGGGGGCAAACTGAAGCTTTCTTT. Full variable domain (outside the CDR3, taken from reference TRBV7-8 and TRBJ1-1): GAGVSQSPRYKVAKRGQDVALRCDPISGHVSLFWYQQALGQGPEFLTYFQNEAQLDKSGLPSDRFFAERPEGSVSTLKIQRTQQEDSAVYLCASSLFRGQTEAFFGQGTRLTVV.

This clone came up a few times. The gene calls are TRBV11-2 and TRBJ1-1; 7 nucleotides agree with TRBD1. The J segment lost 7 bases and the V segment lost 6 bases, leaving 2 bases of the junction unmatched. In germline, CDR1 is SGHAT, CDR2 FQNNGV. CDR3 length equals 11 residues. CDR3: CASSRTGEAFF. Here the CDR3 DNA reads TGTGCCAGCAGTCGGACAGGTGAAGCTTTCTTT.

V usage is TRBV5-1 and J usage is TRBJ2-3; TRBD2 matches 7 bases. The CDR3 totals 14 residues. Germline loops: CDR1 SGHRS, CDR2 YFSETQ. Trimming at V came to 2 bases and at J to 4 bases, leaving 4 bases not matched to a gene. CDR3 loop: CASSLGTTPDTQYF. The CDR3, as DNA: TGCGCCAGCAGCTTAGGGACTACCCCAGATACGCAGTATTTT.

The gene calls are TRBV5-5 and TRBJ2-5; D gene ambiguous. With 0 bases removed from V and 5 bases from J, the gap between germline ends came to 8 bases. The length of the CDR3 is 13 residues. Germline CDR1 and CDR2: SGHKS and YYEKEE (reference sequence). The CDR3 spells CASSLAPTETQYF. CDR3 DNA sequence: TGTGCCAGCAGCTTGGCCCCGACCGAGACCCAGTACTTC.

The V gene is TRBV5-1, the J gene TRBJ2-7; 10 positions match TRBD1. Germline CDR1 reads SGHRS; CDR2 reads YFSETQ. V gave up 4 bases and J gave up 6 bases; unmatched junction bases: 7. This CDR3 has 14 residues. CDR3 sequence reads: CASSPQTGGFEQYF. CDR3 nucleotides: TGCGCCAGCAGCCCTCAGACAGGGGGCTTCGAGCAGTACTTC.

This chain links TRBV9 with TRBJ2-5, with 7 bases that match TRBD2. Germline V gene data show CDR1 as SGDLS and CDR2 as YYNGEE. With V trimmed by 4 bases and J by 5 bases, 5 bases remained unmatched. CDR3 length equals 13 residues. CDR3 amino acids: CASSFGLGETQYF. CDR3 nucleotides: TGTGCCAGCAGCTTCGGACTAGGGGAGACCCAGTACTTC.

The chain recombines TRBV7-2 with TRBJ1-6; D remains unclear. Trimming removed 5 bases from V and 0 bases from J, with 11 bases in between. Germline V gene lookup returns CDR1 SGHTA and CDR2 FQGNSA. CDR3 length equals 16 residues. CDR3 residues: CASSPEGGSYNSPLHF. CDR3 nucleotide sequence: TGTGCCAGCAGCCCGGAAGGCGGCTCCTATAATTCACCCCTCCACTTT. Full variable domain (missing parts from reference TRBV7-2 and TRBJ1-6): GAGVSQSPSNKVTEKGKDVELRCDPISGHTALYWYRQSLGQGLEFLIYFQGNSAPDKSGLPSDRFSAERTGGSVSTLTIQRTQQEDSAVYLCASSPEGGSYNSPLHFGNGTRLTVT.

This clone was seen more than once but under ten times. The V and J genes are TRBV7-9 and TRBJ1-2; 8 bases are shared with TRBD1. The ends lost 11 bases at V and 4 bases at J; junction bases unmatched: 9. Germline-derived CDR1 and CDR2 are SEHNR and FQNEAQ (reference sequence). The CDR3 covers 13 residues. CDR3 in DNA: TGTGCCTTCGACAGGGGCCGGTCCTATGGCTACACCTTC. This gives the protein CAFDRGRSYGYTF.

This clone has only a few counts. The chain has TRBV29-1 and TRBJ1-5; TRBD1 is a possible D gene (5 bases). CDR1 SQVTM and CDR2 ANQGSEA come from the germline V gene. Trimming removed 4 bases at V and 4 bases at J, with 11 bases between. This CDR3 is 13 amino acids long. The CDR3 nucleotides read TGCAGCGTTGGAGGCGGGGGGAATCAGCCCCAGCATTTT. Its translation: CSVGGGGNQPQHF.

The chain recombines TRBV5-1 with TRBJ2-7; TRBD1 agrees at 7 bases. J gave up 1 base and V 4 bases, and 5 bases lay outside the gene matches. Looked up from germline, CDR1 is SGHRS and CDR2 is YFSETQ. CDR3 length: 14 residues. The CDR3 loop is CASSQTGFSYEQYF. The CDR3 DNA follows: TGCGCCAGCAGCCAGACAGGGTTTTCCTACGAGCAGTACTTC. Full variable domain (outside the CDR3, taken from reference TRBV5-1 and TRBJ2-7): KAGVTQTPRYLIKTRGQQVTLSCSPISGHRSVSWYQQTPGQGLQFLFEYFSETQRNKGNFPGRFSGRQFSNSRSEMNVSTLELGDSALYLCASSQTGFSYEQYFGPGTRLTVT.

In its sample, this clone was seen once. For the CDR3, the DNA is TGTGCCAGCAGTCACCAGGGACAGGCTACCGGGGAGCTGTTTTTT. It is translated as CASSHQGQATGELFF. V gene TRBV6-6 combines with J gene TRBJ2-2; 8 bases line up with TRBD1. Germline V gives CDR1 MNHNY, CDR2 SVGAGI (reference sequence). This CDR3 is built from 15 residues. Unmatched junction bases numbered 7, after V lost 5 bases and J lost 5 bases.

This clone was recorded only once. The chain uses TRBV4-1 and TRBJ1-5, with D perhaps matching TRBD1 (5 bases). V shed 1 base and J shed 2 bases, with 9 bases lying between them. Germline CDR1 is MGHRA and CDR2 is YSYEKL. The CDR3 is made up of 15 amino acids. DNA of the CDR3: TGCGCCAGCAGCCAAGGAGGGGCTGGCAATCAGCCCCAGCATTTT. It is translated as CASSQGGAGNQPQHF.

The chain uses TRBV25-1 and TRBJ1-4; 7 bases fit TRBD1. V shed 8 bases, J shed 7 bases, and the junction held 10 bases outside the gene matches. Germline lookup yields CDR1 MGHDK and CDR2 SYGVNS. The CDR3 loop spans 14 amino acids. CDR3 coding DNA: TGTGCCAGCTCCCAGGGGGGCCTTGGTGAAAAACTGTTTTTT. It encodes CASSQGGLGEKLFF.

This rearrangement joins TRBV29-1 to TRBJ2-3, with 10 bases lining up with TRBD2. This CDR3 comprises 16 residues. Per germline, CDR1 SQVTM and CDR2 ANQGSEA. Unmatched junction bases numbered 9, after V lost 6 bases and J lost 0 bases. CDR3 loop: CSVARTSGDSTDTQYF. The CDR3 DNA follows: TGCAGCGTGGCTCGGACTAGCGGAGACAGCACAGATACGCAGTATTTT.

The chain has TRBV5-1 and TRBJ2-5, with 7 bases matching TRBD1. CDR3 length: 16 amino acids. Trimming took 0 bases from V and 1 from J; bases not matched to a gene: 6. CDR1 SGHRS and CDR2 YFSETQ come from the germline V gene. The chain's CDR3 is CASSLASGQPQETQYF. Here the CDR3 DNA reads TGCGCCAGCAGCTTGGCCTCGGGACAGCCCCAAGAGACCCAGTACTTC.

In this sample, this clone turned up a few times. The chain uses TRBV11-3 and TRBJ2-7; TRBD2 matches 8 bases. The junction had 8 bases not matched to a gene; V was cut back by 5 bases and J by 2 bases. CDR3 length: 15 residues. Germline V gene data show CDR1 as SGHNT and CDR2 as YENEEA. The CDR3 nucleotides read TGTGCCAGCAGCCCAACCGGGACTAGGGCCTACGAGCAGTACTTC. It yields the protein CASSPTGTRAYEQYF.

The chain joins TRBV7-9 to TRBJ1-2; TRBD1 aligns across 8 bases. Looked up from germline, CDR1 is SEHNR and CDR2 is FQNEAQ (reference sequence). Unmatched junction bases numbered 13, after V lost 5 bases and J lost 8 bases. The CDR3 contains 15 residues. The DNA of the CDR3 is TGTGCCAGCAGCCCAAAACTAGACAGGGGAAGCGGCTACACCTTC. Its translation: CASSPKLDRGSGYTF.

The gene calls are TRBV2 and TRBJ2-3; TRBD2 matches 10 bases. This CDR3 contains 14 residues. J gave up 4 bases and V 6 bases, and 4 bases lay outside the gene matches. Germline assignment: CDR1 SNHLY and CDR2 FYNNEI. The CDR3 loop reads CASRPGTSADTQYF. DNA for the CDR3: TGTGCCAGCAGGCCCGGGACTAGCGCAGATACGCAGTATTTT.

V gene TRBV28 combines with J gene TRBJ2-2; D is unclear. Trimming shortened V by 6 bases and J by 0 bases, and 14 bases separated the two germline ends. CDR1 and CDR2 (germline): MDHEN, SYDVKM. The CDR3 totals 16 residues. The CDR3 reads CASRLPTGPNTGELFF. The CDR3 nucleotides are TGTGCCAGCAGACTCCCTACCGGCCCGAACACCGGGGAGCTGTTTTTT.